This note documents a single TCR beta chain sequence. V shed 4 bases and J 4 bases; nucleotides not matched to a gene: 5. This CDR3 has 15 amino acids. From germline, CDR1 is ENHRY and CDR2 SYGVKD. This sample is part of a study of identical twins. TCRdb passed the 5' RACE reads through MiXCR, listing each CDR3 protein once. Seen here are 470,000 or so distinct CDR3 sequences, roughly a quarter observed once, and the top ten hold about 2.9%. These records were also assigned to another study, of T cells expressing NK-cell markers.

J is TRBJ2-5 and V is TRBV10-3; 11 bases fit TRBD2. Sequenced: CD4+ T cells sorted from blood. This TCR was sampled from a woman younger than 30 in good health. CDR3 in DNA: TGTGCCATCAGTGTGGCTAGCGGGGGGACAGAGACCCAGTACTTC. This translates into CAISVASGGTETQYF.